This is a list of T cell receptor beta chains from one sample in a study of blood T cell repertoires in COVID-19. TCRdb keeps only in-frame clones here, not all; method: immunoSEQ multiplex PCR. Of some 390,000 clones in the sample, 85% to 90% are singletons; the top ten hold approximately 2.9%. The material sequenced was peripheral blood. These receptors were collected from a human donor in a cohort sampled during active COVID-19. The CDR3 runs from the conserved cysteine through the conserved F or W. The D gene is left open where the match is weak. Clone size is shown for a subset of rows, as once, few, many or a class of expanded clone.

J gene	V gene	D gene	clone size	CDR3 protein	CDR3 DNA
TRBJ1-6	TRBV10-3	.	.	CAISESKPGRAGYSPLHF	TGTGCCATCAGTGAGTCCAAACCGGGCCGCGCGGGTTATTCACCCCTCCACTTT
TRBJ2-2	TRBV11-3	TRBD1	.	CASGQGITNTGELFF	TGTGCCAGCGGACAGGGGATAACGAACACCGGGGAGCTGTTTTTT
TRBJ2-1	TRBV4-1	TRBD1	.	CASSPRQGGDEQFF	TGCGCCAGCAGCCCAAGACAGGGGGGGGATGAGCAGTTCTTC
TRBJ2-1	TRBV6-5	TRBD1	.	CASSVQGAYNEQFF	TGTGCCAGCAGCGTACAGGGGGCCTACAATGAGCAGTTCTTC
TRBJ1-1	TRBV12-3/TRBV12-4	.	.	CASSRPQGLEAFF	TGTGCCAGCTCCCGCCCGCAGGGACTCGAAGCTTTCTTT
TRBJ2-1	TRBV27	.	.	CASSFSQNEQFF	TGTGCCAGCAGTTTCAGTCAGAATGAGCAGTTCTTC
TRBJ1-2	TRBV7-2	.	.	CASSLPRFPPTETNYGYTF	TGTGCCAGCAGCTTACCCCGTTTTCCGCCGACAGAGACTAACTATGGCTACACCTTC
TRBJ1-2	TRBV6-5	.	.	CASRLGGDSHGYTF	TGTGCCAGCAGGTTAGGAGGGGATTCCCATGGCTACACCTTC
TRBJ1-2	TRBV2	.	.	CAGLIGGAPVRGNYGYTF	TGTGCCGGCCTGATTGGAGGGGCCCCGGTAAGGGGTAACTATGGCTACACCTTC
TRBJ2-7	TRBV28	.	.	CASSLRPGSPYEQYF	TGTGCCAGCAGTTTGCGGCCGGGAAGCCCTTACGAGCAGTACTTC
TRBJ2-1	TRBV11-2	.	few	CASSLVYEQFF	TGTGCCAGCAGCTTAGTCTATGAGCAGTTCTTC
TRBJ1-2	TRBV5-1	TRBD1	.	CASSLAITTTGLNYGYTF	TGCGCCAGCAGCTTGGCGATAACCACGACAGGGCTTAACTATGGCTACACCTTC
TRBJ2-7	TRBV28	.	.	CASSPLTAYEQYF	TGTGCCAGCAGTCCACTGACAGCCTACGAGCAGTACTTC
TRBJ2-1	TRBV6-5	TRBD1	.	CASSRGQGARNEQFF	TGTGCCAGCAGCCGGGGACAGGGGGCACGGAATGAGCAGTTCTTC
TRBJ1-3	TRBV5-6	.	.	CASSYEQGSHGNTIYF	TGTGCCAGCAGCTATGAACAGGGATCACACGGAAACACCATATATTTT
TRBJ2-7	TRBV30	TRBD2	.	CAWSDGRMREQYF	TGTGCCTGGAGTGACGGGAGGATGCGCGAGCAGTACTTC
TRBJ2-7	TRBV6-5	TRBD2	.	CASSLPGLVSYEQYF	TGTGCCAGCAGTCTACCGGGACTAGTAAGCTACGAGCAGTACTTC
TRBJ2-1	TRBV3-1/TRBV3-2	.	.	CASSQDFEVQGNRRLGQFF	TGTGCCAGCAGCCAAGATTTCGAGGTCCAGGGAAATCGTCGTCTGGGGCAGTTCTTC
TRBJ1-2	TRBV9	.	.	CASSVEERLARYGYTF	TGTGCCAGCAGCGTAGAGGAGAGGCTGGCGCGCTATGGCTACACCTTC
TRBJ2-7	TRBV7-2	.	.	CASSLRFDSYEQYF	TGTGCCAGCAGCTTGCGGTTCGATTCCTACGAGCAGTACTTC
TRBJ2-5	TRBV24-1	.	.	CATSDWALETQYF	TGTGCCACCAGTGATTGGGCTCTTGAGACCCAGTACTTC
TRBJ1-4	TRBV6-5	.	once	CASSPGQPTNEKLFF	TGTGCCAGCAGCCCCGGACAGCCAACTAATGAAAAACTGTTTTTT